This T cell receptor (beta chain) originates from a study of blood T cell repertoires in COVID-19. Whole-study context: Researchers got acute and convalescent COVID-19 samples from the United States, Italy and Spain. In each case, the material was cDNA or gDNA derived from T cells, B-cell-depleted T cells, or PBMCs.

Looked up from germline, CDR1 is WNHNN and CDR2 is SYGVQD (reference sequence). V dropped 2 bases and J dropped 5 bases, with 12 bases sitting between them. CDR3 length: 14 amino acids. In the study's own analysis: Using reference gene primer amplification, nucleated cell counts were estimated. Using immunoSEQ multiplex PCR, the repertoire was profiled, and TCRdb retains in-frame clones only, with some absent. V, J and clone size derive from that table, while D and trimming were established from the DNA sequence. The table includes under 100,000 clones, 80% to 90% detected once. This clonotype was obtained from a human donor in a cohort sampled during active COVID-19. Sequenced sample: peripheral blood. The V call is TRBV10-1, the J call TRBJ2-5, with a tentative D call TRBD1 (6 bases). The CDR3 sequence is CASSEIGQGETQYF. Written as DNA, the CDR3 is TGCGCCAGCAGTGAGATCGGCCAGGGGGAGACCCAGTACTTC.